These 8 T cell receptor beta chains were all obtained from the same sample, sequenced in a study of blood T cells in healthy people across ages. A J-beta primer mix and a sample-barcoded 5' primer were used in a second PCR of roughly 6 to 12 cycles. Each CDR3 protein gets one entry after TCRdb re-called the 5' RACE reads with MiXCR. The sample lists around 700,000 distinct CDR3 sequences, 25% occurring once. These sequences were also reported in another study, on T cells of mothers and their children.

The specimen sequenced was blood. These receptors were collected from a boy aged 5-17 years in good health.

J is TRBJ2-5 and V is TRBV29-1; maybe TRBD2 (6 bases). The J call may be wrong; the DNA end is better matched by TRBJ2-7. This CDR3 spans 11 amino acids. The V gene's germline CDR1 is SQVTM and CDR2 ANQGSEA. CDR3 sequence reads: CSVDEGGEQYF. CDR3 DNA: TGCAGCGTGGACGAGGGAGGCGAGCAGTACTTC.

This clonotype appeared a few times. V usage is TRBV7-3 and J usage is TRBJ2-1, with 9 nucleotides matching TRBD1. The V and J ends lost 5 bases and 7 bases, in that order; junction bases with no gene match: 9. This CDR3 comprises 15 residues. CDR1 is SGHTA, CDR2 FQGTGA, per germline. The CDR3 spells CASSLQGAIDNEQFF. CDR3 nucleotides: TGTGCCAGCAGCCTACAGGGGGCGATTGATAATGAGCAGTTCTTC.

This clonotype was observed a handful of times. The V gene is TRBV9, the J gene TRBJ2-1, with TRBD2 matching 13 bases. Unmatched junction bases numbered 4, after V lost 0 bases and J lost 10 bases. Germline V gives CDR1 SGDLS, CDR2 YYNGEE. This CDR3 spans 15 amino acids. The CDR3 sequence: CASSVAGLAGSEQFF. Written as DNA, the CDR3 is TGTGCCAGCAGCGTAGCGGGACTAGCGGGATCCGAGCAGTTCTTC.

The chain has TRBV7-9 and TRBJ2-7, with TRBD1 as a possible D gene (5 bases). Germline lookup yields CDR1 SEHNR and CDR2 FQNEAQ (reference sequence). The V gene lost 1 base and the J gene lost 5 bases, with 12 bases spanning the gap. This CDR3 has 14 amino acids. The CDR3 sequence is CASSLGQGGHEQYF. The CDR3 bases are TGTGCCAGCAGCTTAGGGCAGGGCGGCCACGAGCAGTACTTC.

The V and J genes are TRBV14 and TRBJ2-7; D gene ambiguous. CDR1 and CDR2 (germline): SGHDN, FVKESK. The CDR3 consists of 14 residues. V was cut by 4 bases and J by 2 bases, with 12 bases left in between. This chain's CDR3 is CASSLGIRTYEQYF. The CDR3 DNA is TGTGCCAGCAGCCTAGGGATCCGGACCTACGAGCAGTACTTC.

The V and J genes are TRBV20-1 and TRBJ2-1; unclear D gene. Matching the DNA end better, TRBJ2-7 makes the J call doubtful. In germline, CDR1 is DFQATT, CDR2 SNEGSKA (reference sequence). This CDR3 contains 13 residues. CDR3 coding DNA: TGCAGTGCTAGACAGTCAAGCCCCTACGAGCAGTACTTC. It is translated as CSARQSSPYEQYF.

The chain employs TRBV20-1 and TRBJ2-7, with D perhaps matching TRBD1 (5 bases). The V gene lost 6 bases and the J gene lost 2 bases, with 11 bases spanning the gap. The CDR3 extends over 12 amino acids. Germline assignment: CDR1 DFQATT and CDR2 SNEGSKA (reference sequence). The CDR3 DNA reads TGCAGTGCCCTGACAGTCCCCTACGAGCAGTACTTC. Encoded protein: CSALTVPYEQYF.

The rearrangement links TRBV29-1 to TRBJ2-5; D is undetermined. The V and J ends lost 5 bases and 7 bases respectively, with 14 bases between them. Germline CDR1 and CDR2: SQVTM and ANQGSEA. This CDR3 region has 12 residues. For the CDR3, the DNA is TGCAGCGTTCTTACGGAGAGTGGGACCCAGTACTTC. It is translated as CSVLTESGTQYF. Full variable domain (rest looked up from reference TRBV29-1 and TRBJ2-5): SAVISQKPSRDICQRGTSLTIQCQVDSQVTMMFWYRQQPGQSLTLIATANQGSEATYESGFVIDKFPISRPNLTFSTLTVSNMSPEDSSIYLCSVLTESGTQYFGPGTRLLVL.